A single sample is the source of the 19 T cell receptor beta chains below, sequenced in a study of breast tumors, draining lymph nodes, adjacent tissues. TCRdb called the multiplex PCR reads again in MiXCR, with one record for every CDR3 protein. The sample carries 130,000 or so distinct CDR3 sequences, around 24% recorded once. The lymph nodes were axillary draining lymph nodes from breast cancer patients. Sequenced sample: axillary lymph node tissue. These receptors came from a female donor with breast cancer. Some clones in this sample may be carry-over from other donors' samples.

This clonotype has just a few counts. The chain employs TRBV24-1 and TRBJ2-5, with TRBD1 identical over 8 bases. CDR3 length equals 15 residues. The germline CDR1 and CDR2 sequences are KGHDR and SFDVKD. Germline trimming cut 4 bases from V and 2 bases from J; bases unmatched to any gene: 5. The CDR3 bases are TGTGCCACCAGTGACCCCGGACAGGGTCAAGAGACCCAGTACTTC. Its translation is CATSDPGQGQETQYF.

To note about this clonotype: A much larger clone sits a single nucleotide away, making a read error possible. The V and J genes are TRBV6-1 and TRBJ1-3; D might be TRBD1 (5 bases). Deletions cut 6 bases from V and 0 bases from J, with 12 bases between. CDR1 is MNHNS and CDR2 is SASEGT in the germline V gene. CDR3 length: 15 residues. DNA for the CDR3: TGTGCCAGCAGCCCCCGGACAAGCTCTGGAAACACCATATATTTT. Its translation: CASSPRTSSGNTIYF.

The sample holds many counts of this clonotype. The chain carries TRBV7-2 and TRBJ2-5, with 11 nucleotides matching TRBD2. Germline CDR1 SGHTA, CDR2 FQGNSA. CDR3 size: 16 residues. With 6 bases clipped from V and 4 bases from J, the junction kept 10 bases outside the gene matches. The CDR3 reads CASRRTSGRRGETQYF. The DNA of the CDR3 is TGTGCCAGCAGACGCACTAGCGGGAGAAGGGGAGAGACCCAGTACTTC.

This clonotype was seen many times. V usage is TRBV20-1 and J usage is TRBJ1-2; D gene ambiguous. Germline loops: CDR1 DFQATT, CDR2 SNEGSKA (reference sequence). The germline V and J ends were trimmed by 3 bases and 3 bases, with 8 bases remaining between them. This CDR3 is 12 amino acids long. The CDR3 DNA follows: TGCAGTGCTAGTATTCTTCACTATGGCTACACCTTC. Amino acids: CSASILHYGYTF.

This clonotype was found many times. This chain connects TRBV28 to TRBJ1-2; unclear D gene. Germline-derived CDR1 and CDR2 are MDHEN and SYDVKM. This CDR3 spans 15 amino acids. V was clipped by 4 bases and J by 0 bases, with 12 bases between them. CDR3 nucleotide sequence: TGTGCCAGCAGTTCCCCGATGAAAGCTAACTATGGCTACACCTTC. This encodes CASSSPMKANYGYTF.

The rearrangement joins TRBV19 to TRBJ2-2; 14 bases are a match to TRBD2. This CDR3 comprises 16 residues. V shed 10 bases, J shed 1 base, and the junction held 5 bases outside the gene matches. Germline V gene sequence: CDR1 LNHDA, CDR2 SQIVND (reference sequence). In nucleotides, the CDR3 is TGTGCCACAACCGGGACTAGCGGGAGGAACACCGGGGAGCTGTTTTTT. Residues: CATTGTSGRNTGELFF.

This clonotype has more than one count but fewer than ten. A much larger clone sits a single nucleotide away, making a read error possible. CDR3 protein: CTSSLRGTGGNEQFF. The CDR3 nucleotides are TGTACCAGCAGCTTAAGGGGGACTGGGGGTAATGAGCAGTTCTTC. The rearrangement joins TRBV7-9 to TRBJ2-1; perhaps D is TRBD1 or TRBD2 (6 bases each). The CDR3 extends over 15 amino acids. CDR1 is SEHNR and CDR2 is FQNEAQ in the germline V gene (reference sequence).

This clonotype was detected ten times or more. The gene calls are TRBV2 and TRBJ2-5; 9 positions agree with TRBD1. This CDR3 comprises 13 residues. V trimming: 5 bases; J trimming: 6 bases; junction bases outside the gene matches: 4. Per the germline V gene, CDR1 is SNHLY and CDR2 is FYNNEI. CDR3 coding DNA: TGTGCCAGCAGTTCCGGGACAGGGAAGACCCAGTACTTC. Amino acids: CASSSGTGKTQYF.

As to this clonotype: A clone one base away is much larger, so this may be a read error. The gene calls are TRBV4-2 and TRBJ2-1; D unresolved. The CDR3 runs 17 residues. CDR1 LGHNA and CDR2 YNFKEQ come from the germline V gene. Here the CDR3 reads CAGSQDLTSPSYNEQFF. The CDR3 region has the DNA TGTGCCGGCAGCCAAGATTTGACTTCTCCCTCCTACAATGAGCAGTTCTTC.

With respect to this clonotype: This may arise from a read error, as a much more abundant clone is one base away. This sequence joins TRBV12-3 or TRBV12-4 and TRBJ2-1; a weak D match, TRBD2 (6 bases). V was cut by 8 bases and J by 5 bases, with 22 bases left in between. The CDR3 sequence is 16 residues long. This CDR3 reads CASGLAGRAGHNEQFF. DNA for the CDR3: TGTGCCAGCGGGCTCGCGGGGAGAGCGGGCCACAATGAGCAGTTCTTC.

The CDR3 sequence is CASSEATGLAKKNTGELFF. The CDR3 DNA reads TGTGCCAGCAGTGAAGCGACGGGACTAGCGAAAAAGAACACCGGGGAGCTGTTTTTT. The chain employs TRBV6-1 and TRBJ2-2; 10 bases match TRBD2. In germline, CDR1 is MNHNS, CDR2 SASEGT. CDR3 length equals 19 residues. Germline trimming cut 0 bases from V and 1 base from J; bases unmatched to any gene: 8.

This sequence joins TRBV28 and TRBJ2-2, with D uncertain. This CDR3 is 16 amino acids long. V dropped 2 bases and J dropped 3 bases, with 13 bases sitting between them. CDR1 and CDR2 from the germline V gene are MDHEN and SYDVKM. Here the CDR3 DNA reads TGTGCCAGCAGTTTAACCACGGCCAGTTACACCGGGGAGCTGTTTTTT. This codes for CASSLTTASYTGELFF.

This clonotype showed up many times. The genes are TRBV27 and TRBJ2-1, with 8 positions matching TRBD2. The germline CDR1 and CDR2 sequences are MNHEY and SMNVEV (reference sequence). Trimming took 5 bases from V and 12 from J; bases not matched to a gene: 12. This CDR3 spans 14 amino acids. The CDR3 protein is CASSATGGALGQFF. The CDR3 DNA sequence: TGTGCCAGCAGTGCCACCGGGGGGGCCCTTGGGCAGTTCTTC.

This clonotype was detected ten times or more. The CDR3 nucleotides read TGTGCCATCAGTGAGTCAAGGAACTCCCCTGGCTACACCTTC. It codes for CAISESRNSPGYTF. This chain connects TRBV10-3 to TRBJ1-2; D not resolved. This CDR3 is built from 14 residues. The V end was cut by 0 bases, the J end by 7 bases, with 12 bases between. Germline CDR1 ENHRY, CDR2 SYGVKD.

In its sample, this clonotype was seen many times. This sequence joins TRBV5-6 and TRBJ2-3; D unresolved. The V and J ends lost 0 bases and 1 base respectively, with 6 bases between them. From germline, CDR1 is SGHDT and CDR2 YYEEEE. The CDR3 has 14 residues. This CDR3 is CASSLERGTDTQYF. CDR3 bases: TGTGCCAGCAGCTTGGAACGGGGCACAGATACGCAGTATTTT.

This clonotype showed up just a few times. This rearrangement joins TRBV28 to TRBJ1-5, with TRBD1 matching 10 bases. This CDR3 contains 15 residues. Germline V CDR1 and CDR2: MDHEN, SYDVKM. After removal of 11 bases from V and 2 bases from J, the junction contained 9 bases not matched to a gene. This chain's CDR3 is CAGGQGTIGNQPQHF. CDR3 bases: TGTGCCGGGGGACAGGGGACGATTGGCAATCAGCCCCAGCATTTT.

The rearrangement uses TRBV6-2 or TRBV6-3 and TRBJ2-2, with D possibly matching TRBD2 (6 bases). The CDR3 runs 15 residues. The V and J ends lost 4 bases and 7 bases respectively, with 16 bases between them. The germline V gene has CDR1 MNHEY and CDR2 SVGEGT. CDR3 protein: CASSFTPGLHGELFF. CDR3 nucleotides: TGTGCCAGCAGTTTTACGCCGGGACTCCACGGGGAGCTGTTTTTT.

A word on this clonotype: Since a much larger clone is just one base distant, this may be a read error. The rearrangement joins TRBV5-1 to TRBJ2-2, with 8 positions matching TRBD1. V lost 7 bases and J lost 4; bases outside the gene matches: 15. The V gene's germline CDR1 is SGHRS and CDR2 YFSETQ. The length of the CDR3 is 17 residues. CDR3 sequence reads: CASGPGFQGARTGELFF. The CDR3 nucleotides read TGCGCCAGCGGCCCTGGATTCCAGGGGGCGCGCACCGGGGAGCTGTTTTTT.

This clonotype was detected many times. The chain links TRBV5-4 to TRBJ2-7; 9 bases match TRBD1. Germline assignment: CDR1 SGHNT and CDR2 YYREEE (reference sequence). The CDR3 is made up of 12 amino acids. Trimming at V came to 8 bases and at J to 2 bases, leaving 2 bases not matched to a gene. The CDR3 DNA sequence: TGTGCCAGTGGGACAGGGCCCTACGAGCAGTACTTC. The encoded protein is CASGTGPYEQYF.